This passage covers 21 T cell receptor beta chains from one sample sequenced in a study of T-cell reconstitution after alpha-beta-depleted transplantation in children. During its preparation, the TCRbeta library received unique molecular identifiers. One entry per CDR3 protein, called by TCRdb with MiXCR from the PCR reads. The sample lists fewer than 750,000 distinct CDR3 sequences, 27% seen once, with about a third in the top ten. Sequenced material: PBMCs, taken before TCRalphabeta/CD19-depleted stem cell transplant. The origin of the receptors is a boy under three years old with Wiskott-Aldrich syndrome, due to receive a stem cell transplant.

The V and J genes are TRBV15 and TRBJ2-1; TRBD2 might be the D (6 bases). This CDR3 region has 18 residues. V lost 2 bases to trimming and J lost 2 bases, with 19 bases between them. Germline V lookup: CDR1 LNHNV, CDR2 YYDKDF (reference sequence). CDR3 nucleotides: TGTGCCACCAGCAGACTAGCGCGGGAAAAGGTAACCTACAATGAGCAGTTCTTC. This codes for CATSRLAREKVTYNEQFF.

The rearrangement joins TRBV2 to TRBJ1-2, with 7 nucleotides matching TRBD1. V lost 6 bases to trimming and J lost 7 bases; unmatched junction nucleotides: 11. Germline assignment: CDR1 SNHLY and CDR2 FYNNEI. The CDR3 is 14 residues long. The CDR3 DNA reads as TGTGCCAGCAGGGAACAGGGGATTGTAGGTGGCTACACCTTC. This translates into CASREQGIVGGYTF. The whole variable domain, remainder taken from reference TRBV2 and TRBJ1-2, is EPEVTQTPSHQVTQMGQEVILRCVPISNHLYFYWYRQILGQKVEFLVSFYNNEISEKSEIFDDQFSVERPDGSNFTLKIRSTKLEDSAMYFCASREQGIVGGYTFGSGTRLTVV.

This clonotype was detected a few times. The chain couples TRBV5-1 to TRBJ2-4, with D possibly matching TRBD1 (6 bases). The CDR3 loop spans 15 amino acids. From germline, CDR1 is SGHRS and CDR2 YFSETQ. The germline V and J ends were trimmed by 3 bases and 3 bases, with 13 bases remaining between them. This chain's CDR3 is CASSSSGQIKNIQYF. CDR3 sequence (DNA): TGCGCCAGCAGCTCCTCGGGACAAATCAAAAACATTCAGTACTTC.

As to this clonotype: At one boundary the junction diverges from the germline segment, which might be a read error. The CDR3: CAGSGSEADTQYF. CDR3 bases: TGTGCCGGCAGCGGGAGTGAGGCAGATACGCAGTATTTT. The gene calls are TRBV25-1 and TRBJ2-3; TRBD2 matches 8 bases. The CDR3 length is 13 residues. Germline V gene lookup returns CDR1 MGHDK and CDR2 SYGVNS.

This clonotype was detected a few times. J is TRBJ2-1 and V is TRBV6-5; no definite D call. Germline V lookup: CDR1 MNHEY, CDR2 SVGAGI. The CDR3 is made up of 15 amino acids. V lost 2 bases to trimming and J lost 4 bases, with 12 bases between them. This CDR3 is CASSYRAYLYNEQFF. The CDR3 nucleotides are TGTGCCAGCAGTTACAGGGCCTATTTATACAATGAGCAGTTCTTC.

V is TRBV27 and J is TRBJ1-5; D is unclear. Trimming stripped 5 bases from V and 5 bases from J, with 19 bases between. This CDR3 region has 16 residues. Germline CDR1 reads MNHEY; CDR2 reads SMNVEV (reference sequence). As DNA, the CDR3 is TGTGCCAGCAGTCCTACCCCCAGCTCGGTCGATCAGCCCCAGCATTTT. Translation gives CASSPTPSSVDQPQHF.

The gene calls are TRBV20-1 and TRBJ2-3; D remains unclear. Germline V gene data show CDR1 as DFQATT and CDR2 as SNEGSKA (reference sequence). The CDR3 is made up of 15 amino acids. V gave up 3 bases and J gave up 0 bases, with 13 bases separating them. CDR3 DNA sequence: TGCAGTGCTAGCAGGCCCGATCCGAGCACAGATACGCAGTATTTT. This codes for CSASRPDPSTDTQYF.

The rearrangement links TRBV7-8 to TRBJ2-7; 11 bases agree with TRBD2. Germline CDR1 and CDR2: SGHVS and FQNEAQ. This CDR3 spans 15 amino acids. Germline trimming cut 2 bases from V and 5 bases from J; bases unmatched to any gene: 5. CDR3 sequence (DNA): TGTGCCAGCAGCTTACTAGCGGGAGGCAGGGACGAGCAGTACTTC. It codes for CASSLLAGGRDEQYF.

The chain recombines TRBV12-3 or TRBV12-4 with TRBJ2-5, with 7 bases that match TRBD2. The CDR3 runs 12 residues. V lost 11 bases to trimming and J lost 1 base; unmatched junction nucleotides: 4. CDR3 DNA: TGTGCCGTGGGACTATTCCAAGAGACCCAGTACTTC. Residues: CAVGLFQETQYF.

This sequence joins TRBV20-1 and TRBJ2-7; 8 bases fit TRBD2. J lost 3 bases, V lost 7 bases, and 5 bases had no gene match. CDR1 and CDR2 (germline): DFQATT, SNEGSKA (reference sequence). This CDR3 comprises 12 residues. CDR3 sequence (DNA): TGCAGTGGTACAGGGACTAGCTACGAGCAGTACTTC. Translated: CSGTGTSYEQYF.

The J gene is TRBJ2-1, the V gene TRBV15, with D unresolved. This CDR3 comprises 13 residues. The ends were cut back, 6 bases at V and 6 bases at J, with 12 bases in the middle. Germline V gene data show CDR1 as LNHNV and CDR2 as YYDKDF (reference sequence). CDR3 in amino acids: CATSRPPPNEQFF. DNA of the CDR3: TGTGCCACCAGTCGTCCCCCCCCCAATGAGCAGTTCTTC. The whole variable domain, filled in from reference TRBV15 and TRBJ2-1, reads DAMVIQNPRYQVTQFGKPVTLSCSQTLNHNVMYWYQQKSSQAPKLLFHYYDKDFNNEADTPDNFQSRRPNTSFCFLDIRSPGLGDTAMYLCATSRPPPNEQFFGPGTRLTVL.

This clonotype was seen ten or more times. The genes are TRBV7-6 and TRBJ2-7; 12 bases align to TRBD2. V lost 5 bases and J lost 0; bases outside the gene matches: 5. Germline CDR1 and CDR2: SGHVS and FNYEAQ. The CDR3 is made up of 16 amino acids. The CDR3 here is CASSRGTSGSSYEQYF. The CDR3 DNA follows: TGTGCCAGCAGCAGAGGGACTAGCGGGTCCTCCTACGAGCAGTACTTC.

The V call is TRBV4-1, the J call TRBJ1-4; D is unresolved. The CDR3 sequence is 17 residues long. Germline V gives CDR1 MGHRA, CDR2 YSYEKL. V lost 1 base, J lost 3 bases, and 15 bases lay in between. This CDR3 reads CASSQGPWRIPNEKLFF. The DNA for the CDR3 is TGCGCCAGCAGCCAAGGTCCCTGGAGGATCCCTAATGAAAAACTGTTTTTT.

This clonotype was observed a few times. The chain carries TRBV4-1 and TRBJ2-7; 7 nucleotides agree with TRBD1. Germline V gene lookup returns CDR1 MGHRA and CDR2 YSYEKL. V dropped 0 bases and J dropped 0; count of bases not matched to a gene: 5. This CDR3 has 16 residues. As DNA, the CDR3 is TGCGCCAGCAGCCAAGATCTGGGACAGCTCTCCTACGAGCAGTACTTC. Amino acids: CASSQDLGQLSYEQYF.

In its sample, this clonotype was seen many times. One junction end does not reproduce the germline sequence, and a read error may be involved. The chain employs TRBV6-1 and TRBJ2-1; TRBD2 matches 11 bases. The CDR3 sequence is 15 residues long. Germline CDR1 MNHNS, CDR2 SASEGT. The CDR3 here is CASSVTSGSYNEQFF. The DNA of the CDR3 is TGTGCCAGTAGTGTTACTAGCGGGAGTTACAATGAGCAGTTCTTC.

This clonotype was recorded at least ten times. The chain joins TRBV10-3 to TRBJ2-5, with D hard to call. V gave up 3 bases and J gave up 3 bases, with 5 bases separating them. The CDR3 contains 12 residues. Germline V CDR1 and CDR2: ENHRY, SYGVKD. CDR3 amino acids: CAISDSEETQYF. The CDR3 nucleotides read TGTGCCATCAGTGACAGCGAAGAGACCCAGTACTTC.

This clonotype was observed a few times. An end of the junction differs from the germline gene, which may be a read error. V is TRBV12-3 or TRBV12-4 and J is TRBJ2-1; 9 nucleotides match TRBD2. The CDR3 covers 15 residues. The CDR3 loop reads CASSLAGDWYNEQFF. The CDR3 DNA follows: TGTGCCAGCAGCTTAGCGGGAGACTGGTACAATGAGCAGTTCTTC.

This clonotype was recorded at least ten times. The chain combines TRBV6-5 with TRBJ2-1; TRBD2 agrees at 8 bases. In germline, CDR1 is MNHEY, CDR2 SVGAGI. The CDR3 covers 15 residues. Trimming removed 4 bases from V and 3 bases from J; junction bases left unmatched: 5. The CDR3 protein is CASSFLAGVYNEQFF. For the CDR3, the DNA is TGTGCCAGCAGTTTCCTAGCGGGCGTCTACAATGAGCAGTTCTTC.

In its sample, this clonotype was seen many times. Mismatch with germline at one junction end may stem from a read error. The J gene is TRBJ1-5, the V gene TRBV5-1; no clear D gene. In germline, CDR1 is SGHRS, CDR2 YFSETQ. The CDR3 spans 13 residues. The CDR3 here is CASSLWGNQPQHF. In nucleotides, the CDR3 is TGTGCCAGCAGCTTATGGGGAAATCAGCCCCAGCATTTT.

The chain recombines TRBV3-1 with TRBJ2-3, with 13 bases aligning to TRBD2. V dropped 4 bases and J dropped 7; count of bases not matched to a gene: 11. The CDR3 spans 17 residues. Germline values: CDR1 LGHDT, CDR2 YNNKEL (reference sequence). CDR3 DNA: TGTGCCAGCAGCCCCAATCAGGGACTAGCGGGATGGTATACGCAGTATTTT. Translated, it gives CASSPNQGLAGWYTQYF.

This clonotype turned up a few times. This chain links TRBV12-3 or TRBV12-4 with TRBJ2-1; 7 bases line up with TRBD2. The CDR3 is 16 amino acids. With V trimmed by 2 bases and J by 4 bases, 8 bases remained unmatched. The CDR3 protein is CASSLWSGTLYNEQFF. The CDR3 DNA follows: TGTGCCAGCAGTTTATGGAGCGGGACCCTTTACAATGAGCAGTTCTTC.